The clone carrying this T cell receptor (beta chain) came up once. Its antigen is unidentified. 60 Vbeta and 13 Jbeta primers were used in PCR. TCRdb's table, derived via immunoSEQ multiplex PCR, lists solely in-frame clones and lacks some. The profile covers around 270,000 clones, with around 80% appearing a single time and roughly 0.3% taken by the ten largest. V lost 6 bases to trimming and J lost 0 bases, with 9 bases between them. The V gene's germline CDR1 is KGHSH and CDR2 LQKENI. The CDR3 spans 15 residues. This record comes from a study of cytomegalovirus exposure and HLA in healthy donors. Across the study: Most donors, 70% to 85% of a few hundred genotyped, fell in the Caucasian-associated ancestry cluster.

Findings of the study overall: Associated with cytomegalovirus, according to the listing, were about 160 TCR beta chains. As was reported, the classifier diagnosed cytomegalovirus status with high specificity and sensitivity. From TCR beta sequences, most subjects' HLA-A and HLA-B alleles were reportedly predicted accurately.

The chain recombines TRBV18 with TRBJ2-6, with D hard to call. The origin of this receptor is a girl aged 2 to 9 in good health and CMV-seronegative. The sequencing sample was made of PBMCs. CDR3 in amino acids: CASSITVSGANVLTF. DNA for the CDR3: TGTGCCAGCTCTATTACAGTCTCTGGGGCCAACGTCCTGACTTTC.